The clone carrying this TCR beta chain was picked up one time. Its specificity is unknown. An end of the junction does not agree with germline; a read error may underlie this. Amplification yielded TCR beta CDR3 regions, with RNA transcripts as the source. The TCR CDR3 was amplified in a first-round RT-PCR using the HTBI primer set. Each CDR3 protein gets one entry after TCRdb re-called the multiplex PCR reads with MiXCR. The table includes roughly 500,000 distinct CDR3 sequences, about half detected once. This sample is drawn from a study of T cells in Graves' hyperthyroidism and ophthalmopathy. Study-level findings and limits: The model forecast ophthalmopathy, anticipating it by a median 6.5 months before onset. Most thyroid clonotypes that were expanded above 0.001 also turned up in blood.

This CDR3 region has 15 residues. Germline CDR1 is SGHTA and CDR2 is FQGNSA. V and J are TRBV7-2 and TRBJ1-1; possibly TRBD1 for D (6 bases). Sequencing used peripheral blood or thyroid tissue (not recorded which). This receptor was obtained from an adult woman with Graves' disease, either hyperthyroidism or ophthalmopathy (not recorded which). CDR3 amino acids: CASSQVIQGNTEAFF. The DNA of the CDR3 is TGCGCCAGCAGCCAGGTCATACAGGGGAACACTGAAGCTTTCTTT. Drawing the rest from reference TRBV7-2 and TRBJ1-1, the complete variable domain is GAGVSQSPSNKVTEKGKDVELRCDPISGHTALYWYRQSLGQGLEFLIYFQGNSAPDKSGLPSDRFSAERTGGSVSTLTIQRTQQEDSAVYLCASSQVIQGNTEAFFGQGTRLTVV.